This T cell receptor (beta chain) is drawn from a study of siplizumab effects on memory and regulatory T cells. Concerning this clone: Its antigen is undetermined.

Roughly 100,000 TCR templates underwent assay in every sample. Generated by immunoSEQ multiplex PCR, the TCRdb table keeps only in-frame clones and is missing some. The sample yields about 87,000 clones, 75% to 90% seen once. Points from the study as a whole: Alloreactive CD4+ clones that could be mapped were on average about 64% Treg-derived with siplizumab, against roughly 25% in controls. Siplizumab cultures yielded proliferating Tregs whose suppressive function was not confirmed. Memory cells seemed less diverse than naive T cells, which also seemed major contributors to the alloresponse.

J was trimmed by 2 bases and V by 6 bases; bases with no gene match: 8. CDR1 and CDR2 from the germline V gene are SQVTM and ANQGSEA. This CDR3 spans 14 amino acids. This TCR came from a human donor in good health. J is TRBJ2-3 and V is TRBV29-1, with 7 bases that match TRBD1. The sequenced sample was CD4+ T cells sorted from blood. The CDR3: CSVERDRFTDTQYF. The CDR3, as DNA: TGCAGCGTAGAAAGGGACAGATTCACAGATACGCAGTATTTT.